Following are 7 T cell receptor beta chains from one sample sequenced in a study of blood T cell repertoires in COVID-19. Libraries were prepared by immunoSEQ multiplex PCR; TCRdb keeps only in-frame clonotypes and omits some of them. The sample holds about 140,000 clones, approximately 88% seen once. Material: peripheral blood. All receptors derive from a man aged 60 to 75 with active or convalescent COVID-19.

The rearrangement joins TRBV18 to TRBJ2-5, with D perhaps matching TRBD1 (6 bases). The V end lost 3 bases, the J end lost 2 bases, and 13 bases lay between the germline ends. The CDR3 length is 15 residues. Looked up from germline, CDR1 is KGHSH and CDR2 is LQKENI. CDR3 loop: CASSPSTRGQETQYF. The CDR3, as DNA: TGTGCCAGCTCACCTTCTACAAGGGGGCAAGAGACCCAGTACTTC.

The V gene is TRBV5-1, the J gene TRBJ1-5, with TRBD1 matching 10 bases. In germline, CDR1 is SGHRS, CDR2 YFSETQ. CDR3 length equals 15 residues. V dropped 0 bases and J dropped 7; count of bases not matched to a gene: 4. For the CDR3, the DNA is TGCGCCAGCAGCTTGGGGACAGGGGGTGGACAGCCCCAGCATTTT. This translates into CASSLGTGGGQPQHF.

The chain uses TRBV11-2 and TRBJ2-1; D might be TRBD1 (6 bases). V shed 0 bases and J shed 6 bases, with 9 bases lying between them. This CDR3 has 14 residues. Germline CDR1 and CDR2: SGHAT and FQNNGV. The CDR3 loop reads CASSLDQGSNEQFF. The CDR3 nucleotides are TGTGCCAGCAGCTTAGACCAGGGGTCCAATGAGCAGTTCTTC.

V gene TRBV28 combines with J gene TRBJ2-6, with a tentative D call TRBD2 (5 bases). The CDR3 runs to 14 residues. Germline assignment: CDR1 MDHEN and CDR2 SYDVKM. Trimming shortened V by 8 bases and J by 4 bases, and 12 bases separated the two germline ends. Here the CDR3 DNA reads TGTGCCAGCTCCCGGGGTTCCGGGGCCAACGTCCTGACTTTC. It encodes CASSRGSGANVLTF. Filled out from reference TRBV28 and TRBJ2-6, the complete variable domain reads DVKVTQSSRYLVKRTGEKVFLECVQDMDHENMFWYRQDPGLGLRLIYFSYDVKMKEKGDIPEGYSVSREKKERFSLILESASTNQTSMYLCASSRGSGANVLTFGAGSRLTVL.

The chain couples TRBV19 to TRBJ2-3; the D gene is possibly TRBD2 (5 bases). Trimming pared 5 bases from V and 0 bases from J, leaving 15 bases between. Germline V lookup: CDR1 LNHDA, CDR2 SQIVND (reference sequence). The CDR3 has 16 residues. The CDR3: CASSFRDYSSTDTQYF. The CDR3 coding sequence is TGTGCCAGTAGTTTCCGGGATTATTCTAGCACAGATACGCAGTATTTT.

The rearrangement joins TRBV3-1 (or the pseudogene TRBV3-2) to TRBJ1-3; 7 bases line up with TRBD1. V lost 3 bases to trimming and J lost 0 bases; unmatched junction nucleotides: 5. Per germline, CDR1 LGHDT and CDR2 YNNKEL (reference sequence). There are 16 residues in the CDR3. CDR3 loop: CASSHWTGHSGNTIYF. In nucleotides, the CDR3 is TGTGCCAGCAGCCACTGGACAGGTCACTCTGGAAACACCATATATTTT.

The chain has TRBV28 and TRBJ2-7; a possible D gene is TRBD1 (6 bases). Germline lookup yields CDR1 MDHEN and CDR2 SYDVKM. The V gene lost 5 bases and the J gene lost 2 bases, with 13 bases spanning the gap. This CDR3 comprises 14 residues. As DNA, the CDR3 is TGTGCCAGCAGTCCTAGACAGGTCCCCTACGAGCAGTACTTC. It specifies CASSPRQVPYEQYF.